This passage covers 27 T cell receptor beta chains from one sample sequenced in a study of beta chain features in type 1 diabetes. Expressed TCRB transcripts got sequenced, as all isolated RNA was reverse transcribed. The protocol was immunoSEQ multiplex PCR, while the TCRdb copy is restricted to in-frame clones and leaves out a portion. The repertoire consists of 500,000 to 700,000 clones, with around 16% occurring once and the leading ten covering about 0.097%. The sequencing input was naive CD4+ T cells from blood. These receptors were obtained from a man aged 18 to 30 in good health.

CDR3 sequence: CASNKPEGAHYGYTF. The DNA of the CDR3 is TGTGCCAGCAACAAACCTGAGGGGGCACACTATGGCTACACCTTC. The rearrangement uses TRBV7-9 and TRBJ1-2; 7 bases fit TRBD1. The V gene end was trimmed by 7 bases and the J gene end by 3 bases; junction bases not matched to a gene: 11. Germline V gives CDR1 SEHNR, CDR2 FQNEAQ (reference sequence). The length of the CDR3 is 15 residues.

In this sample, this clone turned up a few times. The chain combines TRBV2 with TRBJ1-2; the match to TRBD1 covers 10 bases. The CDR3 has 16 residues. The J segment lost 10 bases and the V segment lost 8 bases, leaving 19 bases of the junction unmatched. Germline lookup yields CDR1 SNHLY and CDR2 FYNNEI. DNA for the CDR3: TGTGCCAGCCGAAACCGAGAGGGGACAGGGGATTTTTACTACACCTTC. Its translation: CASRNREGTGDFYYTF. The whole variable domain, filled in from reference TRBV2 and TRBJ1-2, reads EPEVTQTPSHQVTQMGQEVILRCVPISNHLYFYWYRQILGQKVEFLVSFYNNEISEKSEIFDDQFSVERPDGSNFTLKIRSTKLEDSAMYFCASRNREGTGDFYYTFGSGTRLTVV.

The chain combines TRBV14 with TRBJ2-7; D is perhaps TRBD2 (6 bases). The CDR3 loop spans 13 amino acids. V lost 4 bases, J lost 5 bases, and 12 bases lay in between. CDR1 and CDR2 from the germline V gene are SGHDN and FVKESK. CDR3 protein: CASSPPTRNEQYF. CDR3 coding DNA: TGTGCCAGCAGCCCCCCGACTAGAAACGAGCAGTACTTC.

This clone appeared a few times. V gene TRBV5-1 combines with J gene TRBJ2-1; D may match TRBD1 or TRBD2 (5 bases each). V lost 4 bases and J lost 5, with 13 bases in between. The CDR3 is made up of 14 amino acids. The germline gives CDR1 SGHRS, CDR2 YFSETQ. Here the CDR3 DNA reads TGCGCCAGCAGCGTAGAGGGGACCAACAATGAGCAGTTCTTC. Translated, it gives CASSVEGTNNEQFF.

This chain's CDR3 is CASSRREDPIGELFF. The CDR3 nucleotides read TGTGCCAGCAGCCGGCGGGAAGACCCGATCGGGGAGCTGTTTTTT. The chain joins TRBV5-5 to TRBJ2-2, with a possible D match to TRBD2 (6 bases). Trimming took 4 bases from V and 7 from J, leaving 17 bases between them. The CDR3 has 15 residues. Germline V gene data show CDR1 as SGHKS and CDR2 as YYEKEE (reference sequence).

V and J are TRBV9 and TRBJ2-1, with D possibly being TRBD1 or TRBD2 (5 bases each). The V and J ends lost 3 bases and 0 bases respectively, with 10 bases between them. Germline CDR1 reads SGDLS; CDR2 reads YYNGEE. The CDR3 sequence is 15 residues long. The CDR3 region is CASSARGSSYNEQFF. For the CDR3, the DNA is TGTGCCAGCAGCGCCCGGGGCAGCTCCTACAATGAGCAGTTCTTC.

The chain couples TRBV7-3 to TRBJ2-1; 8 bases agree with TRBD2. Trimming cost V 2 bases and J 4 bases; bases outside gene matches: 4. This CDR3 contains 15 residues. Germline CDR1 reads SGHTA; CDR2 reads FQGTGA. CDR3 in amino acids: CASSLFSGAYNEQFF. CDR3 DNA: TGTGCCAGCAGCTTATTTAGCGGGGCGTACAATGAGCAGTTCTTC. Variable domain in full (rest from reference TRBV7-3 and TRBJ2-1): GAGVSQTPSNKVTEKGKYVELRCDPISGHTALYWYRQSLGQGPEFLIYFQGTGAADDSGLPNDRFFAVRPEGSVSTLKIQRTERGDSAVYLCASSLFSGAYNEQFFGPGTRLTVL.

The rearrangement uses TRBV5-6 and TRBJ2-2; D is undetermined. Trimming stripped 0 bases from V and 2 bases from J, with 8 bases between. The CDR3 loop spans 15 amino acids. CDR1 is SGHDT and CDR2 is YYEEEE in the germline V gene. CDR3 in amino acids: CASSLVRINTGELFF. CDR3 nucleotide sequence: TGTGCCAGCAGCTTGGTTCGGATTAACACCGGGGAGCTGTTTTTT.

The chain uses TRBV7-2 and TRBJ2-5, with no clear D. The germline CDR1 and CDR2 sequences are SGHTA and FQGNSA. The CDR3 has 18 amino acids. Trimming cost V 1 base and J 0 bases, with 18 bases left between them. As DNA, the CDR3 is TGTGCCAGCAGCTTAGGGGTCAGAACACCTTATTACCAAGAGACCCAGTACTTC. Encoded protein: CASSLGVRTPYYQETQYF.

Only a few counts were recorded for this clone. The rearrangement joins TRBV2 to TRBJ2-7, with 14 bases fitting TRBD2. Per germline, CDR1 SNHLY and CDR2 FYNNEI. This CDR3 is 15 amino acids long. The trim removed 6 bases at V and 1 base at J, leaving 2 bases unmatched. Here the CDR3 DNA reads TGTGCCAGCAGGGGGACTAGCGGGAGTTCCTACGAGCAGTACTTC. It yields the protein CASRGTSGSSYEQYF.

This clone was detected only a few times. The chain combines TRBV4-3 with TRBJ2-4; 8 bases are shared with TRBD1. The trim removed 0 bases at V and 5 bases at J, leaving 12 bases unmatched. The germline V gene has CDR1 LGHNA and CDR2 YSLEER. This CDR3 is built from 18 residues. DNA for the CDR3: TGCGCCAGCAGCCAAGATAGGGACAGGCGCAGGGGAGAAAACATTCAGTACTTC. As protein: CASSQDRDRRRGENIQYF.

The chain joins TRBV5-1 to TRBJ2-1, with D maybe TRBD2 (5 bases). Germline V CDR1 and CDR2: SGHRS, YFSETQ. The CDR3 runs 14 residues. Deletions cut 5 bases from V and 6 bases from J, with 15 bases between. The CDR3 DNA follows: TGCGCCAGCAGAACCGGACTCAACCTCAATGAGCAGTTCTTC. Its translation: CASRTGLNLNEQFF. The full variable domain, rest sourced from reference TRBV5-1 and TRBJ2-1, is KAGVTQTPRYLIKTRGQQVTLSCSPISGHRSVSWYQQTPGQGLQFLFEYFSETQRNKGNFPGRFSGRQFSNSRSEMNVSTLELGDSALYLCASRTGLNLNEQFFGPGTRLTVL.

Regarding this clone: Within the sample, other DNA sequences also encode this same CDR3. The chain links TRBV18 to TRBJ2-7; D remains ambiguous. V shed 3 bases and J shed 3 bases, with 6 bases lying between them. Germline-derived CDR1 and CDR2 are KGHSH and LQKENI. This CDR3 region has 12 residues. The CDR3 sequence is CASSPNSYEQYF. CDR3 nucleotides: TGTGCCAGCTCACCGAACAGCTACGAGCAGTACTTC.

This sequence joins TRBV7-8 and TRBJ2-7; TRBD2 might be the D (6 bases). The CDR3 covers 14 residues. Germline CDR1 is SGHVS and CDR2 is FQNEAQ. V lost 1 base to trimming and J lost 3 bases, with 10 bases between them. The CDR3 spells CASSLGGLSYEQYF. The CDR3 nucleotides read TGTGCCAGCAGCTTAGGGGGACTCAGCTACGAGCAGTACTTC.

This clone was picked up a small number of times. This sequence joins TRBV28 and TRBJ2-1; 10 bases are a match to TRBD1. The CDR3 spans 11 residues. The germline V gene has CDR1 MDHEN and CDR2 SYDVKM. The ends lost 5 bases at V and 16 bases at J; junction bases unmatched: 5. This CDR3 reads CASSRGQGSFF. DNA for the CDR3: TGTGCCAGCAGTAGGGGACAGGGGTCTTTCTTC.

This clone was seen a handful of times. The chain joins TRBV4-1 to TRBJ2-7; the D gene is possibly TRBD1 (5 bases). The CDR3 has 14 amino acids. The ends were cut back, 1 base at V and 2 bases at J, with 9 bases in the middle. Germline CDR1 and CDR2: MGHRA and YSYEKL. The CDR3 spells CASSQVQGAYEQYF. The CDR3 DNA reads TGCGCCAGCAGCCAAGTGCAAGGGGCCTACGAGCAGTACTTC.

The sample holds a few counts of this clone. The chain recombines TRBV28 with TRBJ2-1; D perhaps matches TRBD2 (5 bases). The germline V gene has CDR1 MDHEN and CDR2 SYDVKM. CDR3 length: 14 amino acids. With 2 bases removed from V and 4 bases from J, the gap between germline ends came to 9 bases. In DNA, the CDR3 is TGTGCCAGCAGTTTAAGGAGGAGGTACAATGAGCAGTTCTTC. Translating gives CASSLRRRYNEQFF.

This clone showed up just a few times. The gene calls are TRBV18 and TRBJ2-5; D gene unclear. The CDR3 spans 13 residues. Trimming left V 6 bases short and J 4 bases short, with 12 bases between. From germline, CDR1 is KGHSH and CDR2 LQKENI. In nucleotides, the CDR3 is TGTGCCAGCTCCCTAAACGGTCGAGAGACCCAGTACTTC. Translating gives CASSLNGRETQYF.

The table lists this clone with a few counts. The J gene is TRBJ2-1, the V gene TRBV5-1; D may be TRBD2 (7 bases). The V gene lost 4 bases and the J gene lost 2 bases, with 16 bases spanning the gap. Germline assignment: CDR1 SGHRS and CDR2 YFSETQ. This CDR3 is 16 amino acids long. For the CDR3, the DNA is TGCGCCAGCAGCACCGTGGGGGGGACAACCTACAATGAGCAGTTCTTC. Translated, it gives CASSTVGGTTYNEQFF.

The gene calls are TRBV28 and TRBJ2-7; no clear D gene. The ends were cut back, 3 bases at V and 2 bases at J, with 5 bases in the middle. The CDR3 contains 12 residues. Germline values: CDR1 MDHEN, CDR2 SYDVKM. The CDR3 spells CASSLRTYEQYF. The CDR3 DNA reads as TGTGCCAGCAGTTTGCGGACCTACGAGCAGTACTTC. Full variable domain (missing parts from reference TRBV28 and TRBJ2-7): DVKVTQSSRYLVKRTGEKVFLECVQDMDHENMFWYRQDPGLGLRLIYFSYDVKMKEKGDIPEGYSVSREKKERFSLILESASTNQTSMYLCASSLRTYEQYFGPGTRLTVT.

This chain connects TRBV7-6 to TRBJ1-3; 7 positions agree with TRBD1. The CDR3 has 16 amino acids. CDR1 and CDR2 (germline): SGHVS, FNYEAQ. J lost 3 bases, V lost 5 bases, and 10 bases had no gene match. CDR3 DNA: TGTGCCAGCAGCCAAAAGGTGACAGGGAGTGGAAACACCATATATTTT. Translated, it gives CASSQKVTGSGNTIYF.

The rearrangement links TRBV27 to TRBJ1-5; tentatively, D is TRBD1 (6 bases). This CDR3 has 15 amino acids. V was clipped by 2 bases and J by 3 bases, with 11 bases between them. Germline CDR1 reads MNHEY; CDR2 reads SMNVEV (reference sequence). As DNA, the CDR3 is TGTGCCAGCAGTTTACGGGGGGCCACCAATCAGCCCCAGCATTTT. Translated, it gives CASSLRGATNQPQHF.

This clone was seen more than once but under ten times. The V call is TRBV11-2, the J call TRBJ1-1; D not certain. CDR1 is SGHAT and CDR2 is FQNNGV in the germline V gene. This CDR3 has 15 amino acids. V was cut by 1 base and J by 7 bases, with 16 bases left in between. CDR3 sequence reads: CASSLGLTPGVEAFF. The CDR3 DNA reads TGTGCCAGCAGCTTAGGTCTGACACCTGGGGTTGAAGCTTTCTTT.

There are a few counts of this clone. The chain carries TRBV5-1 and TRBJ2-2; no definite D call. The V gene lost 2 bases and the J gene lost 6 bases, with 2 bases spanning the gap. This CDR3 has 11 amino acids. CDR1 is SGHRS and CDR2 is YFSETQ in the germline V gene. This chain's CDR3 is CASSFPGELFF. DNA for the CDR3: TGCGCCAGCAGCTTCCCCGGGGAGCTGTTTTTT.

This chain joins TRBV5-1 and TRBJ2-1; D not resolved. Germline-derived CDR1 and CDR2 are SGHRS and YFSETQ. This CDR3 region has 11 residues. Trimming stripped 6 bases from V and 6 bases from J, with 7 bases between. As DNA, the CDR3 is TGCGCCAGCATTTTCAGCAATGAGCAGTTCTTC. Protein sequence: CASIFSNEQFF.

The sample holds a few counts of this clone. The chain recombines TRBV29-1 with TRBJ2-7; 8 nucleotides agree with TRBD2. CDR3 size: 15 residues. Germline V gene data show CDR1 as SQVTM and CDR2 as ANQGSEA. J was trimmed by 4 bases and V by 1 base; bases with no gene match: 9. The CDR3 bases are TGCAGCGTTGAAGTCCGGGGGGGGCGTCGGTACGAGCAGTACTTC. This encodes CSVEVRGGRRYEQYF.

The chain carries TRBV28 and TRBJ2-2; D gene uncertain. The CDR3 extends over 13 amino acids. Looked up from germline, CDR1 is MDHEN and CDR2 is SYDVKM. The V end was cut by 6 bases, the J end by 3 bases, with 8 bases between. CDR3 region: CASRGQYTGELFF. Here the CDR3 DNA reads TGTGCCAGCAGAGGCCAGTACACCGGGGAGCTGTTTTTT.